Listed below are T cell receptor beta chains from one sample, sequenced in a study of T cells in Graves' hyperthyroidism and ophthalmopathy. TCRdb fed the multiplex PCR reads into MiXCR, producing one record per CDR3 protein. The sample holds about 59,000 distinct CDR3 sequences, approximately 53% seen once. The sample was blood. Receptor source: a woman aged 55-70 years with Graves' ophthalmopathy. The CDR3 runs from the conserved cysteine through the conserved F or W.

J gene | V gene | CDR3 protein
TRBJ1-3 | TRBV2 | CASSDAGARSGNTIYF
TRBJ2-3 | TRBV15 | CATSRDVAGGITDTQYF
TRBJ1-6 | TRBV24-1 | CATSPRGPLHF
TRBJ2-7 | TRBV7-3 | CASSPDPSYEQYF
TRBJ2-3 | TRBV11-2 | CASSLPSGDTQYF
TRBJ2-7 | TRBV20-1 | CSAKGLAATGQYF
TRBJ2-1 | TRBV20-1 | CSARVGTGTYNEQFF
TRBJ1-6 | TRBV5-1 | CASSPGQGAGSPLHF
TRBJ1-1 | TRBV6-4 | CASSVDGNTEAFF
TRBJ1-3 | TRBV2 | CARANSGNTIYF
TRBJ1-1 | TRBV5-6 | CASSPDRGGTEAFF
TRBJ2-7 | TRBV12-3/TRBV12-4 | CASSGGARSYEQYF
TRBJ2-7 | TRBV11-2 | CASSFGRSSYEQYF
TRBJ1-2 | TRBV2 | CASSSGGQRSSYGYTF
TRBJ1-5 | TRBV2 | CASSEANLHF
TRBJ2-3 | TRBV29-1 | CSVASISGGTRDTQYF
TRBJ1-1 | TRBV19 | CASSIGGHTGMNTEAFF
TRBJ2-7 | TRBV19 | CASSKAGTYEQYF
TRBJ1-1 | TRBV7-9 | CASSLGRANTEAFF
TRBJ2-1 | TRBV15 | CATSRDRNSPQFF
TRBJ1-2 | TRBV15 | CATSEERGQDGYTF
TRBJ1-2 | TRBV24-1 | CATSERTGGFNYGYTF
TRBJ1-2 | TRBV6-1 | CASSVVRGGYTF
TRBJ2-5 | TRBV15 | CATSRDVGSNQPQYF
TRBJ1-2 | TRBV7-2 | CASSYPGVHGYTF
TRBJ1-2 | TRBV2 | CASSSTGQGVYGYTF
TRBJ2-2 | TRBV20-1 | CSARENSGVQELFF
TRBJ1-1 | TRBV12-3/TRBV12-4 | CASSLGWVTEAFF
TRBJ2-3 | TRBV7-3 | CASSLRGADTQYF
TRBJ1-1 | TRBV5-1 | CASRANSGERGTEAFF
TRBJ1-1 | TRBV5-1 | CASRLEGDRLNTEAFF
TRBJ2-5 | TRBV15 | CATSRDGTSGTETQYF
TRBJ1-2 | TRBV6-5 | CASSDSNYGYTF
TRBJ1-6 | TRBV6-2/TRBV6-3 | CASSYRQGFYNSPLHF
TRBJ2-6 | TRBV29-1 | CSVEGGYSGANVLTF
TRBJ1-3 | TRBV5-1 | CASSFGPGGRPGNTIYF
TRBJ1-2 | TRBV11-2 | CASSLGGRGDYGYTF
TRBJ1-4 | TRBV5-4 | CASSFGQGEKLLF
TRBJ1-1 | TRBV12-5 | CASGLGPQTEAFF
TRBJ1-2 | TRBV9 | CASSVGQGGYTF
TRBJ1-2 | TRBV10-3 | CAISESPGVNYGYTF
TRBJ1-4 | TRBV7-2 | CVSSSHMGQGDEKLFF
TRBJ1-2 | TRBV6-1 | CASSEPDRIYGYTF
TRBJ2-1 | TRBV11-3 | CASSPDSSSYNEQFF
TRBJ2-5 | TRBV24-1 | CATSDSGTQETQYF
TRBJ2-2 | TRBV13 | CASSRDRNTGELFF
TRBJ2-5 | TRBV7-2 | CASSLTGLGAEETQYF
TRBJ2-3 | TRBV5-6 | CASSPGQSSTGTQYF
TRBJ2-7 | TRBV3-1 | CASSGRDRGQYEQYF
TRBJ1-5 | TRBV2 | CASSEQGHQPQHF
TRBJ2-2 | TRBV6-4 | CASSDGGHTGELFF
TRBJ1-4 | TRBV3-2 | CASGTSHEKLFF
TRBJ1-1 | TRBV5-4 | CASSLQGYVNTEAFF
TRBJ2-6 | TRBV19 | CASSIGGSESGANVLTF
TRBJ1-4 | TRBV6-1 | CASSAAGGAELFF
TRBJ1-5 | TRBV19 | CASSPSGVGNQPQHF
TRBJ1-5 | TRBV7-2 | CASSLEVGKETQHF
TRBJ2-2 | TRBV12-3/TRBV12-4 | CATRPVGELFF